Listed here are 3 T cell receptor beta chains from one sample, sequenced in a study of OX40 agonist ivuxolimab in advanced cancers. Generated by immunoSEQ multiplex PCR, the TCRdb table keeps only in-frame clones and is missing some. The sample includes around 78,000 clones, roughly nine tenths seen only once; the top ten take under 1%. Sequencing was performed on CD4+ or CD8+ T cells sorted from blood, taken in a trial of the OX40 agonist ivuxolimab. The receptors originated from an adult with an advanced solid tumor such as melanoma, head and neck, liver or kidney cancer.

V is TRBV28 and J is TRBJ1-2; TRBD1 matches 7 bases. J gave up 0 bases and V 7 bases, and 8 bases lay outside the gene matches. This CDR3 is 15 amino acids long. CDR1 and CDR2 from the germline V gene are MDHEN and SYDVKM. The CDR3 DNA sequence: TGTGCCAGCACGCGGCAGGGGGTGACTAACTATGGCTACACCTTC. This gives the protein CASTRQGVTNYGYTF.

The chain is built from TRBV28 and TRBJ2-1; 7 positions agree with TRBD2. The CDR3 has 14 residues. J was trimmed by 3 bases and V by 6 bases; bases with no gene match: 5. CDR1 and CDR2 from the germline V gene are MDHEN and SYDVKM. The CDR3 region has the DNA TGTGCCAGCAGACCGGGGGGAAACTACAATGAGCAGTTCTTC. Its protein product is CASRPGGNYNEQFF.

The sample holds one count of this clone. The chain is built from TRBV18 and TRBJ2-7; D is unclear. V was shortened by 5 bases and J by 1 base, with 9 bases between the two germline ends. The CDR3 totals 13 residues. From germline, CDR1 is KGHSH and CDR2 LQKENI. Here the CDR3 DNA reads TGTGCCAGCTCATCGGCGGAATCCTACGAGCAGTACTTC. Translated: CASSSAESYEQYF.